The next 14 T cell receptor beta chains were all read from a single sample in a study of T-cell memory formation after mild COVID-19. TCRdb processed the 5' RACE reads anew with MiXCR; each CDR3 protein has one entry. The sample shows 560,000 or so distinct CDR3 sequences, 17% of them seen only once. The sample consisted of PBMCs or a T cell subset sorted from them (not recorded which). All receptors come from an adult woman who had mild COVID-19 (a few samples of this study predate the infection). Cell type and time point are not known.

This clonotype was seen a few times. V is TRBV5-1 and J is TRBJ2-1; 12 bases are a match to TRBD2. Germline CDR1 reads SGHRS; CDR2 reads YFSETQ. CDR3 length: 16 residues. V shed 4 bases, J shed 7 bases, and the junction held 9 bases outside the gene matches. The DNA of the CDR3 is TGCGCCAGCAGCCCAGGTACTAGCGGGGGGCCGAATGAGCAGTTCTTC. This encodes CASSPGTSGGPNEQFF.

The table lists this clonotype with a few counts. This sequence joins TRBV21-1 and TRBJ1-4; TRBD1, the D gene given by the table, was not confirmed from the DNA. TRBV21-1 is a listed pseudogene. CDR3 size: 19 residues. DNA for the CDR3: TGTGCCAGCAGCAAAGGCCCCGTACTACCAGGGTCAACTAATGAAAAACTGTTTTTT. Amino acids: CASSKGPVLPGSTNEKLFF.

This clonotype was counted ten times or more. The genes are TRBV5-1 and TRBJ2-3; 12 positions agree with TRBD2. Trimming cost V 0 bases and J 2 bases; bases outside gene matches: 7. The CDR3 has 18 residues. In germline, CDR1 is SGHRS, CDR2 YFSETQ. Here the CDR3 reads CASSLAASGGAPTDTQYF. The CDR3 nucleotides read TGCGCCAGCAGCTTGGCGGCTAGCGGGGGGGCCCCCACAGATACGCAGTATTTT.

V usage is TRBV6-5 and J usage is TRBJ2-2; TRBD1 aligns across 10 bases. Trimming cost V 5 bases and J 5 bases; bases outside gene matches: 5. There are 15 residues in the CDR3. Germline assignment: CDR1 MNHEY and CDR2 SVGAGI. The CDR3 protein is CASSEDRGITGELFF. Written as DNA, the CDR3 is TGTGCCAGCAGTGAGGACAGGGGGATTACCGGGGAGCTGTTTTTT.

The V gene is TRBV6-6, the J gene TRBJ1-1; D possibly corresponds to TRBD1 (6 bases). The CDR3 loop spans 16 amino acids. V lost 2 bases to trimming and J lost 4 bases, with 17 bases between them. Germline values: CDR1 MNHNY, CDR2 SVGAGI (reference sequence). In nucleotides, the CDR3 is TGTGCCAGCAGTTACGTCCCCGGGACACCACTCACTGAAGCTTTCTTT. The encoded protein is CASSYVPGTPLTEAFF.

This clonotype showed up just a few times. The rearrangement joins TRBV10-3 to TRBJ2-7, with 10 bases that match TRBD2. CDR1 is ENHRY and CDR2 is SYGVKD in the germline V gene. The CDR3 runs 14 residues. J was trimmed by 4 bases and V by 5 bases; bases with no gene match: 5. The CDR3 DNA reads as TGTGCCATCAGTTCAACTAGCGGGACGTACGAGCAGTACTTC. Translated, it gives CAISSTSGTYEQYF.

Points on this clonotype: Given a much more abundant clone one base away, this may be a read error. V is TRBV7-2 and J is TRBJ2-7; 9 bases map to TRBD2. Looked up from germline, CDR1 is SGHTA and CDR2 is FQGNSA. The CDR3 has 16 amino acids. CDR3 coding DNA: TGTGGCAGCAGCTTAGTAGCGGGAGCGGGGTCCTACGAGCAGTACTTC. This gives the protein CGSSLVAGAGSYEQYF.

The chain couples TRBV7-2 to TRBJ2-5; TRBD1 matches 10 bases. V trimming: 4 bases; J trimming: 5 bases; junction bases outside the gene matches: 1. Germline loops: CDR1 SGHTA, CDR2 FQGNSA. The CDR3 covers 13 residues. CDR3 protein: CASSWGQGETQYF. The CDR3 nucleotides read TGTGCCAGCAGCTGGGGACAGGGGGAGACCCAGTACTTC.

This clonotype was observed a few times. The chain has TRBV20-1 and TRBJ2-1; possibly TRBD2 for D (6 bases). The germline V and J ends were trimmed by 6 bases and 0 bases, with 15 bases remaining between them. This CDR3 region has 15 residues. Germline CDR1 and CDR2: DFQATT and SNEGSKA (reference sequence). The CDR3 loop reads CSAPSSESSYNEQFF. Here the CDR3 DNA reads TGCAGTGCGCCTTCTAGCGAAAGCTCCTACAATGAGCAGTTCTTC.

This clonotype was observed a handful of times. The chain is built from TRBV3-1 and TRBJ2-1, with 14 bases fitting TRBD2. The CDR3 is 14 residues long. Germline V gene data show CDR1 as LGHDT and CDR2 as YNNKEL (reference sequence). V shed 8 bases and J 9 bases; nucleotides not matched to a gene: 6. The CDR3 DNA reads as TGTGCCAGCGGCCGGACTAGCGGGGGGCGTGAGCAGTTCTTC. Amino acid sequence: CASGRTSGGREQFF.

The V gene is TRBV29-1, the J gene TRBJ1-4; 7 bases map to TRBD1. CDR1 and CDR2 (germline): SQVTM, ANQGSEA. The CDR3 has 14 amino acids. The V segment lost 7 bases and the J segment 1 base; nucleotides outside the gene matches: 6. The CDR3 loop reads CSAGDRVTNEKLFF. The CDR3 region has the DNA TGCAGCGCCGGAGACAGGGTAACTAATGAAAAACTGTTTTTT.

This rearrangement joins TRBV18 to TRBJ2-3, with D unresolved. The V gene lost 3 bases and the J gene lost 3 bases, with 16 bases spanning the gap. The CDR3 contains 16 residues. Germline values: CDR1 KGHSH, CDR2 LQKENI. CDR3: CASSPPGWRETDTQYF. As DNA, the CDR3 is TGTGCCAGCTCACCCCCCGGTTGGCGCGAGACAGATACGCAGTATTTT.

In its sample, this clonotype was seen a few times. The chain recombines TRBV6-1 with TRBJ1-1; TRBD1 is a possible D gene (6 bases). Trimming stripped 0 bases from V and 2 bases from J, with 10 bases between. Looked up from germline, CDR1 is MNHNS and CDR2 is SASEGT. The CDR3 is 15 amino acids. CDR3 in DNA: TGTGCCAGCAGTGAAGCGGCAGGGGCTAACACTGAAGCTTTCTTT. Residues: CASSEAAGANTEAFF.

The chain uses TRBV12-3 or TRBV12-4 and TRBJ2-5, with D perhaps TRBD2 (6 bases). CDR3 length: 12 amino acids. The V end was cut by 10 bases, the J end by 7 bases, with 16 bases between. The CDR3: CAIRDSPGTQYF. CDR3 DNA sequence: TGTGCCATCCGGGACTCGCCGGGGACCCAGTACTTC.